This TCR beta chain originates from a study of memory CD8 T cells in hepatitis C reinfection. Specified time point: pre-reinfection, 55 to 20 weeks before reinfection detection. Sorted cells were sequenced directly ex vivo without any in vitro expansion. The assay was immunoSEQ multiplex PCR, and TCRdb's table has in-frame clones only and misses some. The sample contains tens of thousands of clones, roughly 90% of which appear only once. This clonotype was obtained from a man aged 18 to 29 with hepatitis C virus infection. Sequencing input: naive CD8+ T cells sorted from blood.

This chain's CDR3 is CASKAGTTNTGELFF. In DNA, the CDR3 is TGCGCCTCCAAAGCCGGGACAACGAACACCGGGGAGCTGTTTTTT. This chain links TRBV5-1 with TRBJ2-2; TRBD1 might be the D (6 bases). Trimming took 10 bases from V and 0 from J, leaving 16 bases between them. From germline, CDR1 is SGHRS and CDR2 YFSETQ. This CDR3 region has 15 residues.